These 23 T cell receptor beta chains were all obtained from the same sample, sequenced in a study of regulatory T cells in long-lasting Graves disease. Building of the TCR beta libraries involved iRepertoire HTBI primers and Arm-PCR of CDR3 regions. TCRdb redid the calling of the multiplex PCR reads with MiXCR, one entry per CDR3 protein. The sample includes about 610,000 distinct CDR3 sequences, around 16% of them seen just once. The time point denotes: newly diagnosed GD, antithyroid drugs for less than 3 months. The authors made the TCR library using RNA they extracted from PBMCs. These records were also assigned to another study, of T cells in Graves' hyperthyroidism and ophthalmopathy.

Specimen: peripheral blood mononuclear cells (PBMCs), collected at new diagnosis, from a patient treated with antithyroid drugs. Receptors were obtained from a man between 18 and 35 years old with Graves disease.

Only a few counts were recorded for this clonotype. The chain employs TRBV20-1 and TRBJ2-4; perhaps TRBD1 as D (6 bases). There are 16 residues in the CDR3. V was shortened by 3 bases and J by 6 bases, with 21 bases between the two germline ends. Germline V gives CDR1 DFQATT, CDR2 SNEGSKA (reference sequence). DNA for the CDR3: TGCAGTGCTAGCCAGGGGCGGGCCTGGAGAACAAACATTCAGTACTTC. Residues: CSASQGRAWRTNIQYF.

At least ten counts were recorded for this clonotype. The V and J genes are TRBV3-1 and TRBJ1-1; TRBD1 agrees at 7 bases. The germline gives CDR1 LGHDT, CDR2 YNNKEL (reference sequence). V was pared by 4 bases and J by 4 bases, with 3 bases of the junction left unmatched. This CDR3 is built from 13 residues. The CDR3 bases are TGTGCCAGCAGCCCTTGGGACAGCACTGAAGCTTTCTTT. It yields the protein CASSPWDSTEAFF.

Concerning this clonotype itself: This likely came from a read error, as a far larger clone is one base away. The V gene is TRBV7-2, the J gene TRBJ2-3; 7 bases line up with TRBD1. The J call is uncertain, as TRBJ1-5 better fits the DNA end. Germline CDR1 SGHTA, CDR2 FQGNSA. The CDR3 contains 14 residues. This CDR3 reads CASVSWTGTDTQHF. DNA of the CDR3: TGTGCCAGCGTATCCTGGACAGGCACAGATACGCAGCATTTT.

This clonotype has at least ten counts. V gene TRBV20-1 combines with J gene TRBJ1-1, with 8 bases lining up with TRBD1. The CDR3 contains 14 residues. Germline V gives CDR1 DFQATT, CDR2 SNEGSKA (reference sequence). CDR3 sequence: CRANTARGTGEAFF. CDR3 nucleotide sequence: TGCAGAGCAAACACTGCCCGAGGGACAGGAGAAGCTTTCTTT.

The chain joins TRBV12-3 or TRBV12-4 to TRBJ1-6, with TRBD1 as a possible D gene (5 bases). The length of the CDR3 is 17 residues. V dropped 5 bases and J dropped 0 bases, with 14 bases sitting between them. The CDR3 nucleotides are TGTGCCAGCAGTCGGCGGACATCGAGCTCCTATAATTCACCCCTCCACTTT. It yields the protein CASSRRTSSSYNSPLHF.

V usage is TRBV20-1 and J usage is TRBJ1-1; D perhaps matches TRBD1 (5 bases). The CDR3 is 15 amino acids. The V end lost 3 bases, the J end lost 11 bases, and 25 bases lay between the germline ends. Germline V gene sequence: CDR1 DFQATT, CDR2 SNEGSKA (reference sequence). This CDR3 reads CSASLFLDSAVRAFF. The CDR3 DNA reads TGCAGTGCTAGTTTGTTCCTAGACAGCGCGGTACGTGCTTTCTTT.

This clonotype was seen ten or more times. Here the CDR3 reads CASSYAGEGDEQYF. The DNA for the CDR3 is TGTGCCAGCAGTTACGCGGGGGAAGGCGACGAGCAGTACTTC. This chain connects TRBV6-5 to TRBJ2-7; TRBD2 matches 7 bases. CDR1 is MNHEY and CDR2 is SVGAGI in the germline V gene. V gave up 2 bases and J gave up 5 bases; unmatched junction bases: 6. There are 14 residues in the CDR3.

J is TRBJ2-7 and V is TRBV28; no clear D gene. The V gene lost 2 bases and the J gene lost 2 bases, with 7 bases spanning the gap. Germline assignment: CDR1 MDHEN and CDR2 SYDVKM. The CDR3 spans 13 residues. CDR3 loop: CASSLVVTYEQYF. The CDR3 DNA reads as TGTGCCAGCAGTTTAGTGGTAACCTACGAGCAGTACTTC.

This clonotype was counted only a few times. J is TRBJ2-7 and V is TRBV20-1, with 8 positions matching TRBD1. The CDR3 spans 12 residues. Trimming at V came to 6 bases and at J to 2 bases, leaving 3 bases not matched to a gene. The V gene's germline CDR1 is DFQATT and CDR2 SNEGSKA (reference sequence). DNA of the CDR3: TGCAGTGCCCAGGGGGCCACCTACGAGCAGTACTTC. This encodes CSAQGATYEQYF.

This clonotype came up many times. This rearrangement joins TRBV24-1 to TRBJ1-2; 7 nucleotides match TRBD1. This CDR3 region has 18 residues. The germline V gene has CDR1 KGHDR and CDR2 SFDVKD. Trimming at V came to 12 bases and at J to 2 bases, leaving 23 bases not matched to a gene. CDR3 in amino acids: CARRNCRGQVLKNYGYTF. In nucleotides, the CDR3 is TGTGCCCGCCGGAACTGCCGTGGACAGGTCCTCAAGAACTATGGCTACACCTTC.

This clonotype has a count of ten or more. This sequence joins TRBV28 and TRBJ2-5, with 13 bases aligning to TRBD2. This CDR3 spans 17 amino acids. In germline, CDR1 is MDHEN, CDR2 SYDVKM. The V gene end was trimmed by 2 bases and the J gene end by 5 bases; junction bases not matched to a gene: 8. This chain's CDR3 is CASSLTTSGRARETQYF. The CDR3 DNA reads as TGTGCCAGCAGTTTAACTACTAGCGGGAGGGCCCGGGAGACCCAGTACTTC.

This clonotype came up many times. V and J are TRBV3-1 and TRBJ1-1; D uncertain. CDR3 length: 15 residues. The germline gives CDR1 LGHDT, CDR2 YNNKEL (reference sequence). V lost 0 bases and J lost 0, with 8 bases in between. The CDR3 here is CASSQDLGLNTEAFF. The DNA for the CDR3 is TGTGCCAGCAGCCAAGATCTTGGTCTGAACACTGAAGCTTTCTTT.

This clonotype was seen many times. The gene calls are TRBV9 and TRBJ1-1; D is possibly TRBD1 (5 bases). CDR1 and CDR2 (germline): SGDLS, YYNGEE. The CDR3 runs 13 residues. Trimming pared 0 bases from V and 3 bases from J, leaving 6 bases between. CDR3 in amino acids: CASSVGGDTEAFF. The CDR3 nucleotides are TGTGCCAGCAGCGTAGGGGGGGACACTGAAGCTTTCTTT.

The sample holds many counts of this clonotype. The chain joins TRBV11-1 to TRBJ1-2; D not resolved. Germline lookup yields CDR1 SGHAT and CDR2 FQDESV (reference sequence). Trimming removed 7 bases from V and 0 bases from J, with 12 bases in between. The CDR3 totals 14 residues. Written as DNA, the CDR3 is TGTGCCAGCACCCCCGGTCCTACTAACTATGGCTACACCTTC. This sequence encodes CASTPGPTNYGYTF.

The chain is built from TRBV12-3 or TRBV12-4 and TRBJ2-2; D possibly matches TRBD1 or TRBD2 (5 bases each). Trimming removed 7 bases at V and 1 base at J, with 13 bases between. This CDR3 region has 15 residues. The CDR3 is CASNPGTKNTGELFF. The CDR3 DNA reads as TGTGCCAGCAATCCCGGGACGAAGAACACCGGGGAGCTGTTTTTT.

This chain uses TRBV20-1 with TRBJ2-7; 11 nucleotides align to TRBD2. The V and J ends lost 6 bases and 9 bases, in that order; junction bases with no gene match: 16. The CDR3 loop spans 15 amino acids. Germline V gene sequence: CDR1 DFQATT, CDR2 SNEGSKA (reference sequence). In DNA, the CDR3 is TGCAGTGCCTCACGAAGAACTAGCGGGAGTCCTGGGCAGTACTTC. Its translation is CSASRRTSGSPGQYF.

V and J are TRBV10-1 and TRBJ1-1, with D perhaps TRBD1 (6 bases). The CDR3 has 15 residues. The V end was cut by 0 bases, the J end by 4 bases, with 12 bases between. Germline-derived CDR1 and CDR2 are WNHNN and SYGVQD (reference sequence). The CDR3 region is CASSESRGGITEAFF. The DNA for the CDR3 is TGCGCCAGCAGTGAGTCAAGGGGGGGGATCACTGAAGCTTTCTTT.

The chain has TRBV15 and TRBJ2-2, with TRBD2 matching 8 bases. The CDR3 runs to 16 residues. CDR1 and CDR2 from the germline V gene are LNHNV and YYDKDF (reference sequence). V gave up 0 bases and J gave up 3 bases; unmatched junction bases: 3. CDR3 DNA: TGTGCCACCAGCAGAGACAGCGGGAGTCACACCGGGGAGCTGTTTTTT. The encoded protein is CATSRDSGSHTGELFF.

This clonotype was counted at least ten times. The J gene is TRBJ2-1, the V gene TRBV3-1, with D possibly called TRBD1 or TRBD2 (5 bases each). CDR3 length: 16 amino acids. V gave up 4 bases and J gave up 7 bases, with 20 bases separating them. The germline V gene has CDR1 LGHDT and CDR2 YNNKEL (reference sequence). This CDR3 is CASSPPGRDPVNEQFF. CDR3 DNA: TGTGCCAGCAGCCCACCGGGGCGAGATCCGGTGAATGAGCAGTTCTTC.

This clonotype was picked up many times. The chain couples TRBV6-9 to TRBJ1-1; weak D call: TRBD1 (5 bases). There are 14 residues in the CDR3. Germline V CDR1 and CDR2: MNHGY, SVAAGI. The V end was cut by 3 bases, the J end by 1 base, with 9 bases between. This CDR3 is CASSYRGTNTEAFF. CDR3 bases: TGTGCCAGCAGTTACCGGGGGACGAACACTGAAGCTTTCTTT.

J is TRBJ1-2 and V is TRBV5-1; possibly TRBD1 for D (6 bases). From germline, CDR1 is SGHRS and CDR2 YFSETQ. The CDR3 is 15 residues long. The V end was cut by 2 bases, the J end by 2 bases, with 13 bases between. The DNA for the CDR3 is TGCGCCAGCAGCTTCTGGGGGCTCCAAAACTATGGCTACACCTTC. Its protein product is CASSFWGLQNYGYTF.

The V gene is TRBV5-6, the J gene TRBJ2-7; TRBD2 might be the D (5 bases). CDR3 length equals 16 residues. Trimming took 1 base from V and 5 from J, leaving 19 bases between them. Germline V gives CDR1 SGHDT, CDR2 YYEEEE. The CDR3 spells CASSLISGKLGDEQYF. For the CDR3, the DNA is TGTGCCAGCAGCTTGATTTCGGGGAAGCTCGGGGACGAGCAGTACTTC.

The V gene is TRBV19, the J gene TRBJ1-4; D is undetermined. This CDR3 is 15 amino acids long. Germline assignment: CDR1 LNHDA and CDR2 SQIVND (reference sequence). Between the trimmed V and J ends, which lost 6 bases and 3 bases, there was a span of 14 bases. CDR3 residues: CASSPGPHSNEKLFF. As DNA, the CDR3 is TGTGCCAGTAGCCCTGGCCCCCATTCTAATGAAAAACTGTTTTTT.